The rows below give T cell receptor beta chains drawn from one sample of a study of breast tumors, draining lymph nodes, adjacent tissues. One entry per CDR3 protein results from TCRdb running MiXCR on the multiplex PCR reads. This sample has over 200,000 distinct CDR3 sequences, with around 35% found just once. Sequenced: axillary lymph node tissue. These receptors originate from a female donor with breast cancer. Some clones in this sample may be carry-over from other donors' samples. Each CDR3 is given with its conserved first and last residue. D genes are given only for firm matches. Where a row states a size, it is once, few, many or the class of an expanded clone; other rows omit it.

D gene: .
clone size: .
V gene: TRBV7-3
J gene: TRBJ2-6
CDR3 DNA: TGTGCCAGCAGATACGGGACTTCACCTGGGGCCAACGTCCTGACTTTC
CDR3 protein: CASRYGTSPGANVLTF

D gene: TRBD2
clone size: .
V gene: TRBV20-1
J gene: TRBJ2-7
CDR3 DNA: TGCAGTGCTAGAGGTAGGACTAGCGGGGGGAGAAACGAGCAGTACTTC
CDR3 protein: CSARGRTSGGRNEQYF

D gene: TRBD1
clone size: .
V gene: TRBV9
J gene: TRBJ2-5
CDR3 DNA: TGTGCCAGCAGCGTTGGGACAGGGGGCCGGGAGACCCAGTACTTC
CDR3 protein: CASSVGTGGRETQYF

D gene: TRBD1
clone size: .
V gene: TRBV4-2
J gene: TRBJ2-7
CDR3 DNA: TGTGCCAGGGAGGAAAAGGACAGGGGAGGCGCAAGCTCCTACGAGCAGTACTTC
CDR3 protein: CAREEKDRGGASSYEQYF

D gene: .
clone size: many
V gene: TRBV9
J gene: TRBJ1-2
CDR3 DNA: TGTGCCAGCAGCGTAACGGCGGATCCTAACTATGGCTACACCTTC
CDR3 protein: CASSVTADPNYGYTF

D gene: .
clone size: .
V gene: TRBV28
J gene: TRBJ2-3
CDR3 DNA: TGTGCCAGCAGTTACAGGGATCCCACAGATACGCAGTATTTT
CDR3 protein: CASSYRDPTDTQYF

D gene: .
clone size: .
V gene: TRBV12-5
J gene: TRBJ1-4
CDR3 DNA: TGTGCTAGTGGTTTGGGACAGAGGAATGAAAAACTGTTTTTT
CDR3 protein: CASGLGQRNEKLFF

D gene: .
clone size: .
V gene: TRBV10-2
J gene: TRBJ2-6
CDR3 DNA: TGCGCCAGCAGTAACTCAGGGGCTGGGGCCAACGTCCTGACTTTC
CDR3 protein: CASSNSGAGANVLTF

D gene: .
clone size: many
V gene: TRBV10-3
J gene: TRBJ2-7
CDR3 DNA: TGTGCCATCAGTGGAGAGGGCTACGAGCAGTACTTC
CDR3 protein: CAISGEGYEQYF

D gene: .
clone size: once
V gene: TRBV7-2
J gene: TRBJ2-5
CDR3 DNA: TGTGCCAGCAGCTTAGCGCAGGGGAATCAGCCCCAGTACTTC
CDR3 protein: CASSLAQGNQPQYF

D gene: .
clone size: many
V gene: TRBV2
J gene: TRBJ1-2
CDR3 DNA: TGTGCCAGCAAACTAAGAGTAGCAAGCTATGGCTACACCTTC
CDR3 protein: CASKLRVASYGYTF

D gene: TRBD2
clone size: once
V gene: TRBV11-1
J gene: TRBJ2-1
CDR3 DNA: TGTGCCAGCAGAATAGTCAATAGCGGGAGTTACAATGAGCAGTTCTTC
CDR3 protein: CASRIVNSGSYNEQFF

D gene: .
clone size: .
V gene: TRBV6-6
J gene: TRBJ2-5
CDR3 DNA: TGTGCCAGCAGTGACTCGGAGGGAGCTCAGTACTTC
CDR3 protein: CASSDSEGAQYF